These T cell receptor beta chains were read from a single sample in a study of blood T cell repertoires in COVID-19. This table comes from immunoSEQ multiplex PCR, and its TCRdb copy is limited to in-frame clones, with some not included. The top ten clones hold about a tenth of a sample with fewer than 150,000 clones, roughly 79% of them seen once. Material for sequencing was peripheral blood. These receptors came from a human donor in a cohort sampled during active COVID-19. The CDR3 runs from the conserved cysteine through the conserved F or W. Each record gives: J gene, clone size, D gene, V gene, CDR3 DNA, CDR3 protein. D genes are given only for firm matches. Rows may omit the clone size; those that give it use once, few, many or a size class.

J gene: TRBJ2-7
clone size: NA
D gene: NA
V gene: TRBV4-1
CDR3 DNA: TGCGCCAGCAGTCTCCGGGACTTCTACGAGCAGTACTTC
CDR3 protein: CASSLRDFYEQYF

J gene: TRBJ2-7
clone size: NA
D gene: TRBD1
V gene: TRBV5-1
CDR3 DNA: TGCGCCAGCAGCTCGCAAACAGGGGCCGTCGAGCAGTACTTC
CDR3 protein: CASSSQTGAVEQYF

J gene: TRBJ2-3
clone size: NA
D gene: NA
V gene: TRBV19
CDR3 DNA: TGTGCCAGTAACCCAGGGGACACAGATACGCAGTATTTT
CDR3 protein: CASNPGDTDTQYF

J gene: TRBJ2-1
clone size: once
D gene: NA
V gene: TRBV4-2
CDR3 DNA: TGTGCCAGCAGCCAAGTTTTTGGGGTAGCTAGCAGTGAGCAGTTCTTC
CDR3 protein: CASSQVFGVASSEQFF

J gene: TRBJ1-2
clone size: NA
D gene: NA
V gene: TRBV10-2
CDR3 DNA: TGCGCCAGCAGTGTAGGAGCTAACTATGGCTACACCTTC
CDR3 protein: CASSVGANYGYTF

J gene: TRBJ1-6
clone size: once
D gene: TRBD1
V gene: TRBV11-2
CDR3 DNA: TGTGCCAGCAGCTCGGGACAGGGTTATTCACCCCTCCACTTT
CDR3 protein: CASSSGQGYSPLHF

J gene: TRBJ2-3
clone size: NA
D gene: NA
V gene: TRBV25-1
CDR3 DNA: TGTGCCAGCAGTGACCTACAGGGACGGGGCACAGATACGCAGTATTTT
CDR3 protein: CASSDLQGRGTDTQYF

J gene: TRBJ1-1
clone size: NA
D gene: NA
V gene: TRBV4-1
CDR3 DNA: TGCGCCAGCAGCCCTATGGGCGGGATGAACACTGAAGCTTTCTTT
CDR3 protein: CASSPMGGMNTEAFF

J gene: TRBJ1-2
clone size: NA
D gene: NA
V gene: TRBV6-5
CDR3 DNA: TGTGCCAGCAGTTACATCGGACAGAAATATGGCTACACCTTC
CDR3 protein: CASSYIGQKYGYTF

J gene: TRBJ2-7
clone size: NA
D gene: TRBD2
V gene: TRBV27
CDR3 DNA: TGTGCCAGCAGTTCTCCCGGGACTAGCGCCTACGAGCAGTACTTC
CDR3 protein: CASSSPGTSAYEQYF